The T cell receptor (beta chain) described here comes from a study of shared clonotypes between healthy human individuals. Study summary: Each donor had three CD4 naive, three CD4 memory, two CD8 naive and one CD8 memory plate.

Study findings and constraints: Sampling used blood alone; tissue repertoires probably differ.

The germline gives CDR1 LNHNV, CDR2 YYDKDF (reference sequence). The CDR3 covers 17 residues. V was pared by 0 bases and J by 0 bases, with 12 bases between. With respect to this clone: The target antigen is unknown.

Replicate PCRs from sorted subsets contained around 200 ng DNA, which is around 30,000 T cell genomes. Using immunoSEQ multiplex PCR, the repertoire was profiled, and TCRdb retains in-frame clones only, with some absent. The data hold around 1.5 million clones, with 95% to 99% observed a single time. Material: naive CD4+ T cells sorted from blood. Regarding subset: CD45RA+ positively selected. This chain links TRBV15 with TRBJ1-5; no clear D gene. The source of this sequence is a man aged 30 to 45 in good health. The CDR3 here is CATSRDNRPFSNQPQHF. The CDR3, as DNA: TGTGCCACCAGCAGAGATAATAGACCTTTTAGCAATCAGCCCCAGCATTTT. Full variable domain (outside the CDR3, taken from reference TRBV15 and TRBJ1-5): DAMVIQNPRYQVTQFGKPVTLSCSQTLNHNVMYWYQQKSSQAPKLLFHYYDKDFNNEADTPDNFQSRRPNTSFCFLDIRSPGLGDTAMYLCATSRDNRPFSNQPQHFGDGTRLSIL.